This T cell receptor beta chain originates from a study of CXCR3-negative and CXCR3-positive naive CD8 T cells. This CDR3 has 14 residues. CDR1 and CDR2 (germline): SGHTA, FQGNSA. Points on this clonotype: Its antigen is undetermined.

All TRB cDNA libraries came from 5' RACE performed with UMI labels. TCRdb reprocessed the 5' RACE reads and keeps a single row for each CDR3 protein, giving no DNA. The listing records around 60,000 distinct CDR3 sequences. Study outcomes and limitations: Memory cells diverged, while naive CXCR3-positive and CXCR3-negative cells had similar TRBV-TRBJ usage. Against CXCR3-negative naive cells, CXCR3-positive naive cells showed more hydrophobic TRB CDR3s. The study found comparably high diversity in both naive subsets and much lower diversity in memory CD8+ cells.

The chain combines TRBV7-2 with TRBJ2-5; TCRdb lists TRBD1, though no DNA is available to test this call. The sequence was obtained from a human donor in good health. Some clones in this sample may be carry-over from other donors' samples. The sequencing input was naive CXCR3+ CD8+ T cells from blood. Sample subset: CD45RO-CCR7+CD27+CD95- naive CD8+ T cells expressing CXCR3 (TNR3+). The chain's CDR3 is CASSAVEGGLTQYF.